Shown below are 19 T cell receptor beta chains from a single sample sequenced in a study of blood T cells in healthy people across ages. The authors ran a second PCR of 7 to 11 cycles using a sample-barcoded 5' primer and a J-beta primer mix. TCRdb analysed the 5' RACE reads with MiXCR anew, one entry per CDR3 protein. The table records 1 million to 1.2 million distinct CDR3 sequences, less than 45% of them present only once. The specimen sequenced was blood. The receptors originated from a man aged 18 to 29 in good health.

The CDR3 DNA reads TGTGCCAGCACCCCAGTGGGGGGCACAGCGAACACCGGGGAGCTGTTTTTT. Its protein is CASTPVGGTANTGELFF. The chain recombines TRBV11-2 with TRBJ2-2; tentatively, D is TRBD1 or TRBD2 (6 bases each). V was clipped by 7 bases and J by 0 bases, with 18 bases between them. In germline, CDR1 is SGHAT, CDR2 FQNNGV. The CDR3 contains 17 residues.

The chain carries TRBV5-6 and TRBJ2-1, with D possibly being TRBD2 (6 bases). This CDR3 comprises 14 residues. Per germline, CDR1 SGHDT and CDR2 YYEEEE. Trimming pared 2 bases from V and 5 bases from J, leaving 11 bases between. The CDR3, as DNA: TGTGCCAGCAGCTTTCGCCGACTAGACAATGAGCAGTTCTTC. It specifies CASSFRRLDNEQFF.

The chain links TRBV27 to TRBJ1-1, with D hard to call. Trimming left V 2 bases short and J 0 bases short, with 10 bases between. CDR3 length: 15 residues. The germline CDR1 and CDR2 sequences are MNHEY and SMNVEV (reference sequence). The CDR3 is CASSLVKVMNTEAFF. In nucleotides, the CDR3 is TGTGCCAGCAGTTTAGTGAAAGTGATGAACACTGAAGCTTTCTTT.

In its sample, this clonotype was seen a few times. The chain couples TRBV7-3 to TRBJ2-3; D is undetermined. CDR3 length: 15 amino acids. Germline CDR1 SGHTA, CDR2 FQGTGA. Trimming shortened V by 1 base and J by 0 bases, and 8 bases separated the two germline ends. CDR3: CASSLMPSSTDTQYF. CDR3 nucleotide sequence: TGTGCCAGCAGCTTAATGCCATCTAGCACAGATACGCAGTATTTT.

The rearrangement links TRBV20-1 to TRBJ2-3; no reliable D call. Per germline, CDR1 DFQATT and CDR2 SNEGSKA (reference sequence). V gave up 3 bases and J gave up 1 base, with 11 bases separating them. This CDR3 is 14 amino acids long. CDR3 coding DNA: TGCAGTGCTAGGTGGCGCCATGGCACAGATACGCAGTATTTT. It is translated as CSARWRHGTDTQYF.

This clonotype showed up just a few times. The chain recombines TRBV20-1 with TRBJ2-1; D gene ambiguous. The CDR3 has 13 amino acids. The V end was cut by 3 bases, the J end by 1 base, with 7 bases between. Germline CDR1 reads DFQATT; CDR2 reads SNEGSKA (reference sequence). This CDR3 reads CSASEFSYNEQFF. The CDR3, as DNA: TGCAGTGCTAGTGAGTTTTCCTACAATGAGCAGTTCTTC.

This clonotype showed up just a few times. The chain joins TRBV10-3 to TRBJ2-2, with D unresolved. Trimming left V 6 bases short and J 3 bases short, with 11 bases between. This CDR3 region has 14 residues. Germline lookup yields CDR1 ENHRY and CDR2 SYGVKD. CDR3 in DNA: TGTGCCATCAGGCGCGCGCCATACACCGGGGAGCTGTTTTTT. It translates to CAIRRAPYTGELFF.

This chain uses TRBV14 with TRBJ2-5, with a possible D match to TRBD1 (7 bases). The V gene's germline CDR1 is SGHDN and CDR2 FVKESK. The V end was cut by 3 bases, the J end by 3 bases, with 11 bases between. The CDR3 covers 14 residues. The CDR3 DNA sequence: TGTGCCAGCAGCCATGGGGGGACAGAAGAGACCCAGTACTTC. Its protein product is CASSHGGTEETQYF.

This clonotype was seen repeatedly, ten times or more. The V and J genes are TRBV7-2 and TRBJ2-3; 11 positions match TRBD2. V was pared by 5 bases and J by 2 bases, with 6 bases of the junction left unmatched. The CDR3 runs to 16 residues. Germline V gives CDR1 SGHTA, CDR2 FQGNSA. DNA for the CDR3: TGTGCCAGCAGCGCACAGACTAGCGGGATCACAGATACGCAGTATTTT. Residues: CASSAQTSGITDTQYF.

The chain uses TRBV4-3 and TRBJ1-5; perhaps TRBD1 as D (5 bases). This CDR3 is built from 16 residues. Trimming left V 4 bases short and J 4 bases short, with 17 bases between. Looked up from germline, CDR1 is LGHNA and CDR2 is YSLEER. The chain's CDR3 is CASSPNLGAGNQPQHF. CDR3 bases: TGCGCCAGCAGCCCTAATCTCGGGGCGGGTAATCAGCCCCAGCATTTT.

This clonotype was recorded once. The chain combines TRBV7-2 with TRBJ2-3, with 7 nucleotides matching TRBD2. This CDR3 contains 18 residues. Germline assignment: CDR1 SGHTA and CDR2 FQGNSA. V shed 1 base, J shed 0 bases, and the junction held 10 bases outside the gene matches. The CDR3 loop reads CASSLETSADSSTDTQYF. The CDR3 DNA reads as TGTGCCAGCAGCTTAGAAACTAGCGCGGATTCTAGCACAGATACGCAGTATTTT. The entire variable domain, with the rest obtained from reference TRBV7-2 and TRBJ2-3, is as follows: GAGVSQSPSNKVTEKGKDVELRCDPISGHTALYWYRQSLGQGLEFLIYFQGNSAPDKSGLPSDRFSAERTGGSVSTLTIQRTQQEDSAVYLCASSLETSADSSTDTQYFGPGTRLTVL.

This clonotype has only a few counts. CDR3 sequence reads: CASSLSVNQEFF. The CDR3 bases are TGTGCCAGCAGCTTATCTGTAAATCAAGAGTTCTTC. The chain uses TRBV7-2 and TRBJ2-1; D gene uncertain. The V gene's germline CDR1 is SGHTA and CDR2 FQGNSA. The CDR3 has 12 residues. Trimming shortened V by 2 bases and J by 14 bases, and 13 bases separated the two germline ends.

This clonotype occurred once. CDR3 protein: CASSYSAQTGNQPQHF. The CDR3 nucleotides are TGTGCCAGCAGTTACTCGGCTCAGACAGGCAATCAGCCCCAGCATTTT. This chain links TRBV6-2 or TRBV6-3 with TRBJ1-5, with D tentatively TRBD1 (5 bases). With 0 bases removed from V and 2 bases from J, the gap between germline ends came to 11 bases. CDR1 is MNHEY, CDR2 SVGEGT, per germline. This CDR3 comprises 16 residues.

This sequence joins TRBV3-1 and TRBJ1-5; 10 bases agree with TRBD1. The CDR3 covers 14 residues. The germline V gene has CDR1 LGHDT and CDR2 YNNKEL (reference sequence). The V segment lost 8 bases and the J segment 6 bases; nucleotides outside the gene matches: 7. Written as DNA, the CDR3 is TGTGCCAGCGCCGGGACAGGGGCGAGTCAGCCCCAGCATTTT. Translation: CASAGTGASQPQHF.

The chain uses TRBV5-8 and TRBJ1-2, with D tentatively TRBD1 (6 bases). The CDR3 totals 14 residues. The V and J ends lost 4 bases and 2 bases respectively, with 12 bases between them. CDR1 is SGHTS and CDR2 is YDEGEE in the germline V gene. In DNA form, the CDR3 reads TGTGCCAGCAGCCACACGGGACAAAACTATGGCTACACCTTC. Amino acid sequence: CASSHTGQNYGYTF.

The chain has TRBV6-5 and TRBJ2-2; 11 nucleotides match TRBD2. Unmatched junction bases numbered 8, after V lost 6 bases and J lost 5 bases. The CDR3 covers 16 residues. Germline CDR1 MNHEY, CDR2 SVGAGI. CDR3 nucleotides: TGTGCCAGCAGACCGGGACTAGCGGTTTCAACCGGGGAGCTGTTTTTT. Protein sequence: CASRPGLAVSTGELFF.

The sample holds a few counts of this clonotype. The CDR3 nucleotides are TGTGCCAGCAGTCCACAGGGACAGGGGATCTATGGCTACACCTTC. Its protein product is CASSPQGQGIYGYTF. The gene calls are TRBV12-3 or TRBV12-4 and TRBJ1-2; TRBD1 matches at 10 bases. Trimming cost V 5 bases and J 4 bases; bases outside gene matches: 7. CDR3 length equals 15 residues.

The rearrangement uses TRBV12-3 or TRBV12-4 and TRBJ2-2; 10 bases are shared with TRBD2. With 3 bases clipped from V and 6 bases from J, the junction kept 4 bases outside the gene matches. The length of the CDR3 is 15 residues. CDR3 DNA: TGTGCCAGCAGTTTTCGCCTAGCGGGGGCCGGGGAGCTGTTTTTT. As protein: CASSFRLAGAGELFF.

This rearrangement joins TRBV5-1 to TRBJ1-1, with 12 bases matching TRBD1. This CDR3 spans 15 amino acids. The junction had 4 bases not matched to a gene; V was cut back by 5 bases and J by 2 bases. In germline, CDR1 is SGHRS, CDR2 YFSETQ. CDR3 amino acids: CASRDGTGGNTEAFF. In nucleotides, the CDR3 is TGCGCCAGCAGAGACGGGACAGGGGGCAACACTGAAGCTTTCTTT.